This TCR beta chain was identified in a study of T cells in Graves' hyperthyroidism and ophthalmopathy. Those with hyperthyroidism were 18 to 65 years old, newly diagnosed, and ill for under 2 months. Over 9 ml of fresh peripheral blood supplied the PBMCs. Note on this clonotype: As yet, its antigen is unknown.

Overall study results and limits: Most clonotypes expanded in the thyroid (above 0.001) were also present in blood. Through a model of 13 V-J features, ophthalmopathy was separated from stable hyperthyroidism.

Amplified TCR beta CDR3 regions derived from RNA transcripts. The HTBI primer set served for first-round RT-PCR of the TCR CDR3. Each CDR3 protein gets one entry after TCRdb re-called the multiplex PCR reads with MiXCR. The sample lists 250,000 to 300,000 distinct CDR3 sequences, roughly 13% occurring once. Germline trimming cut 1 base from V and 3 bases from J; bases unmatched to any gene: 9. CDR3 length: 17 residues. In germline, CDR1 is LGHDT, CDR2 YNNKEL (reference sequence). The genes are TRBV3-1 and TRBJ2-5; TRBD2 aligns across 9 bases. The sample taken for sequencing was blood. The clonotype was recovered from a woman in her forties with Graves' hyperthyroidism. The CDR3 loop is CASSQGATSGNEETQYF. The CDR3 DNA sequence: TGTGCCAGCAGCCAAGGGGCGACTAGCGGAAATGAAGAGACCCAGTACTTC.